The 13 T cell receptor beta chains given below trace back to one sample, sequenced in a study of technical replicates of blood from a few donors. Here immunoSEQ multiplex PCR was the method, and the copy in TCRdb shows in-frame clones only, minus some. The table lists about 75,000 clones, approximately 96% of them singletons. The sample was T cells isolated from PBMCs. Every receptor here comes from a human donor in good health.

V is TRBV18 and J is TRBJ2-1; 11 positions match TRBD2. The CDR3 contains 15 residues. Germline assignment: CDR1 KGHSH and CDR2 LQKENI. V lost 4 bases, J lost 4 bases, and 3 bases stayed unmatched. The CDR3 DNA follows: TGTGCCAGCTCACTTGGACTAGCGGGTTACAATGAGCAGTTCTTC. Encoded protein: CASSLGLAGYNEQFF.

For the CDR3, the DNA is TGTGCCAGCACCCTGAGTGAAACCTCGAAGCCCATGAACACTGAAGCTTTCTTT. Protein: CASTLSETSKPMNTEAFF. The chain combines TRBV28 with TRBJ1-1; D gene ambiguous. Trimming pared 7 bases from V and 0 bases from J, leaving 24 bases between. Germline-derived CDR1 and CDR2 are MDHEN and SYDVKM. This CDR3 spans 18 amino acids.

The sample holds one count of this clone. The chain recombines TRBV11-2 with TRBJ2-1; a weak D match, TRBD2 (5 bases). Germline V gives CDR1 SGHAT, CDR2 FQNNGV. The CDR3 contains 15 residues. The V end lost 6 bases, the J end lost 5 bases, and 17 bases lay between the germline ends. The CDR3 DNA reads TGTGCCAGCAGTCCTTTTCACGGGGAGAACAATGAGCAGTTCTTC. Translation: CASSPFHGENNEQFF.

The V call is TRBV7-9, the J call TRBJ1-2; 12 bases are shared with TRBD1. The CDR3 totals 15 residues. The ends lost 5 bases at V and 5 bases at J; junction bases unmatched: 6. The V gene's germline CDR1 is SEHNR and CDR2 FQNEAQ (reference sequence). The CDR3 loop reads CASSPGTGGEYGYTF. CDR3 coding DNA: TGTGCCAGCAGCCCCGGGACAGGGGGCGAATATGGCTACACCTTC.

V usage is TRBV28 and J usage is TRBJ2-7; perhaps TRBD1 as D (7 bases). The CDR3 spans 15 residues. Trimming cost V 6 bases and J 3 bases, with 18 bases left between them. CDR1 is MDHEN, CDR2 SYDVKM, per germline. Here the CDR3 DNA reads TGTGCCAGCAGCGGCGGGACAGCATCCAACTACGAGCAGTACTTC. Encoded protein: CASSGGTASNYEQYF.

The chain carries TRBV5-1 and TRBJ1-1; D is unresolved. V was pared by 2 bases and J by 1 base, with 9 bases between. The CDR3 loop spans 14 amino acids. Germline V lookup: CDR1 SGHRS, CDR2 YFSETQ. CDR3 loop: CASSFENWNTEAFF. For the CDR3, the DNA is TGCGCCAGCAGCTTTGAGAACTGGAACACTGAAGCTTTCTTT. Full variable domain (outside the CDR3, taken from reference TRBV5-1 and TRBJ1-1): KAGVTQTPRYLIKTRGQQVTLSCSPISGHRSVSWYQQTPGQGLQFLFEYFSETQRNKGNFPGRFSGRQFSNSRSEMNVSTLELGDSALYLCASSFENWNTEAFFGQGTRLTVV.

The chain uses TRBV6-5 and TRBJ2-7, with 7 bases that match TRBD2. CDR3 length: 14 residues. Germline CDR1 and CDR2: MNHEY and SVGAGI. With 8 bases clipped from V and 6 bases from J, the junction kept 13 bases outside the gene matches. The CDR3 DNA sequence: TGTGCCAGCCGGTCTAGCGGAGGGCCTATCGAGCAGTACTTC. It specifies CASRSSGGPIEQYF.

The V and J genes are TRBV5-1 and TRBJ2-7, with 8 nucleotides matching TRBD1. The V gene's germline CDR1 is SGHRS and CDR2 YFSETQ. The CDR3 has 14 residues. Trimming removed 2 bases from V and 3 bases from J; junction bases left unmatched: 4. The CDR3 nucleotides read TGCGCCAGCAGCTTTGAACAGGGGGTCTACGAGCAGTACTTC. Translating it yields CASSFEQGVYEQYF. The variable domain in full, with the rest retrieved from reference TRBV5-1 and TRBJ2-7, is KAGVTQTPRYLIKTRGQQVTLSCSPISGHRSVSWYQQTPGQGLQFLFEYFSETQRNKGNFPGRFSGRQFSNSRSEMNVSTLELGDSALYLCASSFEQGVYEQYFGPGTRLTVT.

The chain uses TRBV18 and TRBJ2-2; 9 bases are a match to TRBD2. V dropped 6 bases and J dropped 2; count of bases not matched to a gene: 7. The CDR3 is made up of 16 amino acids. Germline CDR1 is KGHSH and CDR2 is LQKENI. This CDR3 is CASSLSGGFNTGELFF. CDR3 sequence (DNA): TGTGCCAGCTCCCTAAGCGGGGGGTTCAACACCGGGGAGCTGTTTTTT.

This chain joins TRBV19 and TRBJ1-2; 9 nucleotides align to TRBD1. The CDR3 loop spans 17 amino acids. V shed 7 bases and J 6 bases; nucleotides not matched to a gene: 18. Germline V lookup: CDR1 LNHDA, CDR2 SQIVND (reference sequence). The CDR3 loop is CASKRLARTGAQHGYTF. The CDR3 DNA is TGTGCCAGTAAGAGGCTTGCGCGGACAGGGGCGCAGCATGGCTACACCTTC.

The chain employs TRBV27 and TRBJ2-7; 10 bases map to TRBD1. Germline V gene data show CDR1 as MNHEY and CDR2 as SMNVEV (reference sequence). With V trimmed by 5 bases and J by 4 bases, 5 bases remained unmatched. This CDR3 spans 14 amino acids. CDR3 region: CASSPRQGAYEQYF. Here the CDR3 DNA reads TGTGCCAGCAGTCCAAGACAGGGGGCTTACGAGCAGTACTTC.

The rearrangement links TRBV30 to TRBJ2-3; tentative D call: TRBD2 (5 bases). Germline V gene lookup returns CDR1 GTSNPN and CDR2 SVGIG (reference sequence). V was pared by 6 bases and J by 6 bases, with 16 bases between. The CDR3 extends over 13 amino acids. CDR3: CACNGVLSDTQYF. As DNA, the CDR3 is TGTGCCTGTAACGGGGTTCTCTCGGATACGCAGTATTTT. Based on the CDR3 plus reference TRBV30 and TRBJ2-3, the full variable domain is SQTIHQWPATLVQPVGSPLSLECTVEGTSNPNLYWYRQAAGRGLQLLFYSVGIGQISSEVPQNLSASRPQDRQFILSSKKLLLSDSGFYLCACNGVLSDTQYFGPGTRLTVL.

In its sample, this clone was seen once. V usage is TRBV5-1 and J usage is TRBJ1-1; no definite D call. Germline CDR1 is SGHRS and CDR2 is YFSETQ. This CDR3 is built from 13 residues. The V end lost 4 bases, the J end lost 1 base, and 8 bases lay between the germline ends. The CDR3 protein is CASSPTANTEAFF. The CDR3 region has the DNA TGCGCCAGCAGCCCTACAGCGAACACTGAAGCTTTCTTT.